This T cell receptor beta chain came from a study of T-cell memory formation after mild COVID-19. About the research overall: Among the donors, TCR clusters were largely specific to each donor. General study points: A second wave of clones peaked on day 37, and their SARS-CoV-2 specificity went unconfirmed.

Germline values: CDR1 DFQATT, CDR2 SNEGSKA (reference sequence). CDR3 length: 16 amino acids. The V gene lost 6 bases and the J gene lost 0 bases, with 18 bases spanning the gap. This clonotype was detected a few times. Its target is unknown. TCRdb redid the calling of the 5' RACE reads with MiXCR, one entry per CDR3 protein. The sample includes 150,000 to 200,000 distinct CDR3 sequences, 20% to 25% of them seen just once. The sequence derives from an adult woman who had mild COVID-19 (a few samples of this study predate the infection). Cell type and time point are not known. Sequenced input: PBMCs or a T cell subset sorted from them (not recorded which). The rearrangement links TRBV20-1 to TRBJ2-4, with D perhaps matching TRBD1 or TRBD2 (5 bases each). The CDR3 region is CSASLGRSLAKNIQYF. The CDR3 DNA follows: TGCAGTGCAAGCCTGGGACGGTCACTAGCCAAAAACATTCAGTACTTC.